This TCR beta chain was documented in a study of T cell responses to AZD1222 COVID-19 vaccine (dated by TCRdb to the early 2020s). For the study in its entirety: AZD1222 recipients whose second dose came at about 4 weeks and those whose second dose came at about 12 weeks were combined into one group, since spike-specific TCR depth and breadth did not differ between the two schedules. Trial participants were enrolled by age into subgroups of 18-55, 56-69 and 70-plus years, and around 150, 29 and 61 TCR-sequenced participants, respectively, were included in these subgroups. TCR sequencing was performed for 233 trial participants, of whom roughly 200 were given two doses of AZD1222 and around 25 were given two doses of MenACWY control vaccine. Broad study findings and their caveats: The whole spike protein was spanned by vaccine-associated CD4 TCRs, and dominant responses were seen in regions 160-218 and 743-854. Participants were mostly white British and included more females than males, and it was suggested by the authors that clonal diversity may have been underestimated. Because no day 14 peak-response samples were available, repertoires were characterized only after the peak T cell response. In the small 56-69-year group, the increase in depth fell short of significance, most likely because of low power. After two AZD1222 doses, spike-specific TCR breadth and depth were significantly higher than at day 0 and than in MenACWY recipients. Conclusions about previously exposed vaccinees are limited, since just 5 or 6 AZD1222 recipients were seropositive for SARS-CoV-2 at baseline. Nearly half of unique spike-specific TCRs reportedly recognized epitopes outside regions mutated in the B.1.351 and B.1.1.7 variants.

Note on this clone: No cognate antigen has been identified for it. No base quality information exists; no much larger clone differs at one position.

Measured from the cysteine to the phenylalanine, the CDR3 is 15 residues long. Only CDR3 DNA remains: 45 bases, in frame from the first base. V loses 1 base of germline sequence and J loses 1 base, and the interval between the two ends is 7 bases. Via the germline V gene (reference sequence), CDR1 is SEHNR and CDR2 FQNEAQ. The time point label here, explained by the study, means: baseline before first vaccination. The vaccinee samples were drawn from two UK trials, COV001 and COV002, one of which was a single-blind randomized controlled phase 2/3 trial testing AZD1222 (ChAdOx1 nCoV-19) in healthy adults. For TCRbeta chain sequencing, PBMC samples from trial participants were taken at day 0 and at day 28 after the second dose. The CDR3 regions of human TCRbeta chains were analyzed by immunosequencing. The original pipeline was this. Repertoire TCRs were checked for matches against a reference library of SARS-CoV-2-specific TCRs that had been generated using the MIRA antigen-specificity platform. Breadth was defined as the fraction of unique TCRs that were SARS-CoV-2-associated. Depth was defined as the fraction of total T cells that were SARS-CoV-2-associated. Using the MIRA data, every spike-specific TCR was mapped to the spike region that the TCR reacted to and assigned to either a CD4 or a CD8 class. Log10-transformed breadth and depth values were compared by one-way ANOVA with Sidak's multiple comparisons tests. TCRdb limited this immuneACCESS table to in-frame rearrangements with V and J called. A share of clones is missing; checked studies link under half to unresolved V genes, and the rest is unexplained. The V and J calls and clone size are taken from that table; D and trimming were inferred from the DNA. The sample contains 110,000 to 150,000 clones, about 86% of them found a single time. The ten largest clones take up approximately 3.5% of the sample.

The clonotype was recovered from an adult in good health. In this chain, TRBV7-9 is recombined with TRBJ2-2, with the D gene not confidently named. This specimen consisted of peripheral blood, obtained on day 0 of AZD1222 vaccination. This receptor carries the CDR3 CASSLVLGNTGELFF. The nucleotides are TGTGCCAGCAGCTTAGTACTCGGGAACACCGGGGAGCTGTTTTTT.